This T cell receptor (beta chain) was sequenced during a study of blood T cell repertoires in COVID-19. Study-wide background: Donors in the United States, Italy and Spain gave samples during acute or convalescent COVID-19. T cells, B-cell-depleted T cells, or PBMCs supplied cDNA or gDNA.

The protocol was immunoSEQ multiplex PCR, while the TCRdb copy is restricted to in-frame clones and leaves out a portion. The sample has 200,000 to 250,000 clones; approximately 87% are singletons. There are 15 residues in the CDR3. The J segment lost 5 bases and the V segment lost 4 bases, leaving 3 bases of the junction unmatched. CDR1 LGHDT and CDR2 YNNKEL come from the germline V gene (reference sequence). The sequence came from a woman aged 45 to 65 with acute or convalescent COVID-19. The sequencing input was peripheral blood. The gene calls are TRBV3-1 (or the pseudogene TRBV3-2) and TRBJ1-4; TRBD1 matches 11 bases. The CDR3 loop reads CASSLGTGGNEKLFF. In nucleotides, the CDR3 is TGTGCCAGCAGCCTCGGGACAGGGGGAAATGAAAAACTGTTTTTT.